Following are 32 T cell receptor beta chains from one sample sequenced in a study of Graves' ophthalmopathy and Graves' hyperthyroidism. Amplified material comprised TCR beta CDR3 regions derived from RNA transcripts. Second-round multiplex PCR followed a first-round RT-PCR using HTBI primers. TCRdb ran MiXCR on the multiplex PCR reads and lists one entry per CDR3 protein. The sample includes 580,000 or so distinct CDR3 sequences, just under 40% seen only once; the top ten take roughly 4.5%. The sample comprised peripheral blood or thyroid tissue (not recorded which). These TCRs come from an adult man with Graves' hyperthyroidism.

This rearrangement joins TRBV7-2 to TRBJ2-7; D not resolved. The CDR3 sequence is 13 residues long. Germline CDR1 SGHTA, CDR2 FQGNSA. Trimming removed 1 base from V and 6 bases from J, with 10 bases in between. CDR3 in amino acids: CASSLDLPREQYF. The CDR3, as DNA: TGTGCCAGCAGCTTAGATCTCCCCCGCGAGCAGTACTTC.

This chain connects TRBV24-1 to TRBJ1-4; D ambiguous. The CDR3 spans 16 residues. V gave up 5 bases and J gave up 8 bases, with 20 bases separating them. In germline, CDR1 is KGHDR, CDR2 SFDVKD. The CDR3 coding sequence is TGTGCCACCAGTGGGGGTGGGGAGAGGACGGAAGAAAAACTGTTTTTT. This sequence encodes CATSGGGERTEEKLFF.

V and J are TRBV29-1 and TRBJ2-5, with TRBD1 matching 9 bases. The CDR3 runs to 17 residues. The germline CDR1 and CDR2 sequences are SQVTM and ANQGSEA. V lost 3 bases, J lost 5 bases, and 16 bases stayed unmatched. The CDR3 region is CSVETYRQGVVAETQYF. In DNA, the CDR3 is TGCAGCGTTGAGACCTACCGACAGGGGGTAGTGGCCGAGACCCAGTACTTC.

Worth noting for this clonotype: A much larger clone differs from this one at a single base, so this may be a read error. The V gene is TRBV5-1, the J gene TRBJ1-3, with no clear D. This CDR3 is 11 amino acids long. The V gene's germline CDR1 is SGHRS and CDR2 YFSETQ. CDR3 residues: CASSSSNTICF. Written as DNA, the CDR3 is TGCGCCAGCAGCTCCAGTAACACCATATGTTTT.

This clonotype was seen repeatedly, ten times or more. In DNA form, the CDR3 reads TGTGCCAGCAGCCCCTCCCGGACAGCGAACACCGGGGAGCTGTTTTTT. It translates to CASSPSRTANTGELFF. The chain is built from TRBV7-9 and TRBJ2-2; D is possibly TRBD1 (6 bases). Germline V gene lookup returns CDR1 SEHNR and CDR2 FQNEAQ (reference sequence). The CDR3 runs to 16 residues. V lost 5 bases, J lost 0 bases, and 13 bases lay in between. The whole variable domain, filled in from reference TRBV7-9 and TRBJ2-2, reads DTGVSQNPRHKITKRGQNVTFRCDPISEHNRLYWYRQTLGQGPEFLTYFQNEAQLEKSRLLSDRFSAERPKGSFSTLEIQRTEQGDSAMYLCASSPSRTANTGELFFGEGSRLTVL.

This clonotype was counted only a few times. The V call is TRBV18, the J call TRBJ2-7, with TRBD2 identical over 7 bases. With 2 bases clipped from V and 2 bases from J, the junction kept 3 bases outside the gene matches. Germline lookup yields CDR1 KGHSH and CDR2 LQKENI. The CDR3 is 14 residues long. Written as DNA, the CDR3 is TGTGCCAGCTCACCATCAGCGGGGACCTACGAGCAGTACTTC. This sequence encodes CASSPSAGTYEQYF.

This chain connects TRBV6-7 to TRBJ2-5, with 8 bases lining up with TRBD2. TRBV6-7 is designated an ORF whose function remains uncertain. The CDR3 sequence is 16 residues long. V gave up 2 bases and J gave up 1 base; unmatched junction bases: 6. The CDR3 DNA reads TGTGCCAGCAGTTACGAGACGGGAGGGGTCCAAGAGACCCAGTACTTC. This translates into CASSYETGGVQETQYF.

This clonotype showed up many times. The genes are TRBV5-1 and TRBJ2-6; D remains unclear. Germline CDR1 is SGHRS and CDR2 is YFSETQ. CDR3 length: 14 residues. Trimming took 0 bases from V and 15 from J, leaving 16 bases between them. The CDR3 spells CASSLVAVYETLTF. As DNA, the CDR3 is TGCGCCAGCAGCTTGGTGGCAGTGTATGAGACCCTGACTTTC.

Ten or more counts support this clonotype. The chain recombines TRBV11-1 with TRBJ1-1; no definite D call. The V end lost 1 base, the J end lost 8 bases, and 8 bases lay between the germline ends. This CDR3 has 12 residues. Germline-derived CDR1 and CDR2 are SGHAT and FQDESV (reference sequence). CDR3 sequence: CASSLEENEAFF. The CDR3 coding sequence is TGTGCCAGCAGCTTAGAGGAGAACGAAGCTTTCTTT.

In this sample, this clonotype turned up many times. J is TRBJ2-5 and V is TRBV7-9, with D possibly TRBD1 on 6 matching bases. The CDR3 is 14 amino acids. CDR1 and CDR2 from the germline V gene are SEHNR and FQNEAQ (reference sequence). V dropped 7 bases and J dropped 0 bases, with 12 bases sitting between them. CDR3 nucleotide sequence: TGTGCCAGCACATCCGGACAGTACCAAGAGACCCAGTACTTC. Translated, it gives CASTSGQYQETQYF.

This clonotype occurred many times. This rearrangement joins TRBV14 to TRBJ1-1; D is unclear. Germline CDR1 SGHDN, CDR2 FVKESK. The germline V and J ends were trimmed by 4 bases and 1 base, with 7 bases remaining between them. The CDR3 has 13 amino acids. Here the CDR3 DNA reads TGTGCCAGCAGCCTGACACCGAACACTGAAGCTTTCTTT. Protein: CASSLTPNTEAFF.

The CDR3 loop is CASSWGTGKETQYF. DNA of the CDR3: TGCGCCAGCAGCTGGGGGACAGGAAAAGAGACCCAGTACTTC. The chain has TRBV5-1 and TRBJ2-5; 8 bases are a match to TRBD1. The trim removed 3 bases at V and 3 bases at J, leaving 4 bases unmatched. Looked up from germline, CDR1 is SGHRS and CDR2 is YFSETQ. CDR3 size: 14 residues.

This clonotype was found many times. This chain uses TRBV5-8 with TRBJ2-6; D gene ambiguous. CDR3 size: 17 residues. Germline CDR1 and CDR2: SGHTS and YDEGEE. The V gene lost 2 bases and the J gene lost 0 bases, with 12 bases spanning the gap. CDR3 in amino acids: CASSFDESSSGANVLTF. CDR3 in DNA: TGTGCCAGCAGCTTTGACGAATCGAGCTCTGGGGCCAACGTCCTGACTTTC.

The chain carries TRBV7-2 and TRBJ1-5, with D possibly being TRBD1 (5 bases). The germline CDR1 and CDR2 sequences are SGHTA and FQGNSA. CDR3 size: 15 residues. V lost 5 bases and J 11 bases, leaving 22 bases between the germline ends. The CDR3 reads CASSGGAGGAETQHF. The CDR3 DNA is TGTGCCAGCAGCGGCGGAGCGGGGGGTGCAGAGACCCAGCATTTT.

V gene TRBV12-3 or TRBV12-4 combines with J gene TRBJ2-5; 13 bases are shared with TRBD2. The assigned J gene may be wrong: the sequence end matches TRBJ2-1 better. The CDR3 has 16 amino acids. Written as DNA, the CDR3 is TGTGCCAGCAGTCCATCGACTAGCGGGGGGTCGAATGAGCAGTTCTTC. This encodes CASSPSTSGGSNEQFF.

This clonotype has at least ten counts. This chain links TRBV12-3 or TRBV12-4 with TRBJ2-7; no reliable D call. Trimming took 3 bases from V and 3 from J, leaving 6 bases between them. The CDR3 contains 12 residues. The CDR3 DNA follows: TGTGCCAGCAGTTTTCGGTACTACGAGCAGTACTTC. The encoded protein is CASSFRYYEQYF.

The table lists this clonotype with many counts. V usage is TRBV27 and J usage is TRBJ1-5; 7 bases are a match to TRBD1. The CDR3 contains 13 residues. Germline trimming cut 5 bases from V and 6 bases from J; bases unmatched to any gene: 4. In germline, CDR1 is MNHEY, CDR2 SMNVEV (reference sequence). The CDR3: CASSRDSLQPQHF. The CDR3 coding sequence is TGTGCCAGCAGTCGGGACAGCCTTCAGCCCCAGCATTTT.

A few counts support this clonotype. This chain joins TRBV5-1 and TRBJ1-4, with D unresolved. Germline V CDR1 and CDR2: SGHRS, YFSETQ. V was trimmed by 6 bases and J by 8 bases, leaving 14 bases between them. This CDR3 spans 13 amino acids. Here the CDR3 DNA reads TGCGCCAGCAAGGAGACGGGTCTCGAAAAACTGTTTTTT. Its protein is CASKETGLEKLFF.

This clonotype turned up a few times. The genes are TRBV9 and TRBJ2-7; 10 positions match TRBD1. The DNA end lines up better with TRBJ2-1; the J call may be wrong. The V gene's germline CDR1 is SGDLS and CDR2 YYNGEE. The CDR3 is 15 amino acids. The CDR3 bases are TGTGCCAGCAGGGACCGGGACAGGGGATCCCATGAGCAGTTCTTC. Translated, it gives CASRDRDRGSHEQFF.

This clonotype was observed once. The rearrangement links TRBV20-1 to TRBJ1-5; D ambiguous. CDR3 length: 15 amino acids. Germline values: CDR1 DFQATT, CDR2 SNEGSKA (reference sequence). Trimming left V 5 bases short and J 1 base short, with 15 bases between. The CDR3: CSAPSGRNSNQPQHF. For the CDR3, the DNA is TGCAGTGCTCCTAGCGGGAGGAACAGCAATCAGCCCCAGCATTTT.

This chain uses TRBV9 with TRBJ2-7; a possible D gene is TRBD2 (5 bases). From germline, CDR1 is SGDLS and CDR2 YYNGEE. The CDR3 runs to 14 residues. V was cut by 0 bases and J by 3 bases, with 10 bases left in between. CDR3 nucleotide sequence: TGTGCCAGCAGCGTAGATGGGAGTGGCTACGAGCAGTACTTC. Its protein product is CASSVDGSGYEQYF.

This clonotype was seen a handful of times. This sequence may be a read error, since a much larger clone differs from it by one base. The chain uses TRBV6-5 and TRBJ2-2; D is unclear. The germline V gene encodes CDR1 MNHEY and CDR2 SVGAGI. This CDR3 has 12 residues. Trimming stripped 7 bases from V and 2 bases from J, with 5 bases between. The CDR3 DNA reads as TGTGCCAGCACGGAAAACACCGGGGAGCTGTTTTTT. Translated, it gives CASTENTGELFF.

This clonotype showed up many times. V gene TRBV10-3 combines with J gene TRBJ1-6, with TRBD1 matching 7 bases. The CDR3 has 16 amino acids. The J segment lost 0 bases and the V segment lost 6 bases, leaving 5 bases of the junction unmatched. The V gene's germline CDR1 is ENHRY and CDR2 SYGVKD. Here the CDR3 reads CAIRPGQSSYNSPLHF. In DNA form, the CDR3 reads TGTGCCATCAGGCCGGGACAGAGCTCCTATAATTCACCCCTCCACTTT.

This clonotype has at least ten counts. The genes are TRBV20-1 and TRBJ1-4; D is possibly TRBD1 (6 bases). This CDR3 has 14 residues. The ends were cut back, 6 bases at V and 6 bases at J, with 17 bases in the middle. Germline loops: CDR1 DFQATT, CDR2 SNEGSKA (reference sequence). CDR3 sequence (DNA): TGCAGTGCGGGGGGACGGGGGGCAGATGAAAAACTGTTTTTT. Encoded protein: CSAGGRGADEKLFF.

This clonotype came up many times. The J gene is TRBJ2-7, the V gene TRBV20-1, with 8 positions matching TRBD1. The CDR3 is made up of 14 amino acids. The germline CDR1 and CDR2 sequences are DFQATT and SNEGSKA (reference sequence). The trim removed 3 bases at V and 3 bases at J, leaving 7 bases unmatched. The CDR3 nucleotides read TGCAGTGCTAGCGGACAGGGCAGGGGCTACGAGCAGTACTTC. Protein: CSASGQGRGYEQYF.

This clonotype showed up many times. This chain uses TRBV15 with TRBJ2-2; 8 bases align to TRBD1. There are 14 residues in the CDR3. Trimming took 5 bases from V and 4 from J; bases not matched to a gene: 3. The germline CDR1 and CDR2 sequences are LNHNV and YYDKDF (reference sequence). The CDR3 nucleotides read TGTGCCACCAGCGGCAGGGGGCCCACCGGGGAGCTGTTTTTT. This codes for CATSGRGPTGELFF.

This chain connects TRBV9 to TRBJ2-3; the D gene is possibly TRBD2 (6 bases). The CDR3 runs to 15 residues. Trimming pared 0 bases from V and 2 bases from J, leaving 10 bases between. The germline V gene has CDR1 SGDLS and CDR2 YYNGEE. This chain's CDR3 is CASSVVAAPTDTQYF. In nucleotides, the CDR3 is TGTGCCAGCAGCGTAGTAGCGGCGCCCACAGATACGCAGTATTTT.

This clonotype was recorded at least ten times. The V and J genes are TRBV7-2 and TRBJ1-2; D gene uncertain. V was clipped by 2 bases and J by 8 bases, with 15 bases between them. Germline V gene data show CDR1 as SGHTA and CDR2 as FQGNSA. The CDR3 is 14 amino acids. CDR3 DNA sequence: TGTGCCAGCAGCTTACGGTATCGCCCTGGAGGCTACACCTTC. Translation: CASSLRYRPGGYTF.

As to this clonotype: A much larger clone differs by one base, so this may be a read error. The J gene is TRBJ2-5, the V gene TRBV12-3 or TRBV12-4; D gene uncertain. Trimming left V 6 bases short and J 2 bases short, with 10 bases between. The CDR3 contains 13 residues. The CDR3 loop reads CASSRNDQETQYF. The CDR3 DNA follows: TGTGCCAGCAGCAGAAACGATCAAGAGACCCAGTACTTC.

The chain uses TRBV29-1 and TRBJ2-7; no reliable D call. The CDR3 sequence is 11 residues long. Trimming left V 7 bases short and J 2 bases short, with 9 bases between. Germline assignment: CDR1 SQVTM and CDR2 ANQGSEA. For the CDR3, the DNA is TGCAGCGCCGTTCGACCCTACGAGCAGTACTTC. Protein sequence: CSAVRPYEQYF.

The table lists this clonotype with many counts. The chain employs TRBV29-1 and TRBJ1-2; D gene ambiguous. V was clipped by 7 bases and J by 3 bases, with 21 bases between them. The germline CDR1 and CDR2 sequences are SQVTM and ANQGSEA. This CDR3 has 15 residues. The CDR3 region is CSEYGPGDKDYGYTF. The CDR3 DNA follows: TGCAGCGAATACGGGCCCGGGGATAAAGACTATGGCTACACCTTC.

This clonotype was detected once. V is TRBV9 and J is TRBJ1-1, with D maybe TRBD1 (5 bases). The V gene lost 0 bases and the J gene lost 0 bases, with 15 bases spanning the gap. The CDR3 runs 17 residues. Germline loops: CDR1 SGDLS, CDR2 YYNGEE. The CDR3 DNA is TGTGCCAGCAGCGTAGGTCCCGGGACGGTGTTGAACACTGAAGCTTTCTTT. Protein product: CASSVGPGTVLNTEAFF.